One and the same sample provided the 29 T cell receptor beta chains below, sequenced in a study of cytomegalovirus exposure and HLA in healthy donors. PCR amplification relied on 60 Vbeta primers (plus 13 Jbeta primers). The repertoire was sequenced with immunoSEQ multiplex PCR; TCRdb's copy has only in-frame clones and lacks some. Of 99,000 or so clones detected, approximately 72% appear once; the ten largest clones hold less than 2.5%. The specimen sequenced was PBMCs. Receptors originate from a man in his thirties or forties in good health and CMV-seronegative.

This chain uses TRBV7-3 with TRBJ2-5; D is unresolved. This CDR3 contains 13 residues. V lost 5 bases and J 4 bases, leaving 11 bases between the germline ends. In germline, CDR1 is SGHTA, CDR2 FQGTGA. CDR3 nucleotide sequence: TGTGCCAGCAGCCCTAGACCCCCAGAGACCCAGTACTTC. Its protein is CASSPRPPETQYF.

In nucleotides, the CDR3 is TGTGCCAGCAGTCTGACCCCCGGGACTAGCGGATACAATGAGCAGTTCTTC. Translated: CASSLTPGTSGYNEQFF. J is TRBJ2-1 and V is TRBV27; 11 bases fit TRBD2. V shed 5 bases, J shed 4 bases, and the junction held 10 bases outside the gene matches. Germline CDR1 MNHEY, CDR2 SMNVEV (reference sequence). The CDR3 runs 17 residues.

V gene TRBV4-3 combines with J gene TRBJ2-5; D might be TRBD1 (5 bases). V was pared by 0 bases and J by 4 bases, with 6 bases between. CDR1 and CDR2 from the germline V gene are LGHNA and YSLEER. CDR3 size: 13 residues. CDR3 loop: CASSQDRAETQYF. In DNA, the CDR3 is TGCGCCAGCAGCCAAGACAGGGCAGAGACCCAGTACTTC.

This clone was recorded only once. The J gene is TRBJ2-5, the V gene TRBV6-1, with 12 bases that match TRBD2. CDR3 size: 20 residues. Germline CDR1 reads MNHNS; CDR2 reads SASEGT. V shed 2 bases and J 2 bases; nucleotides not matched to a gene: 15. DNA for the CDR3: TGTGCCAGCAGTGAAAGTGTGAGGTATAGGCTAGCGGGAGGGCAAGAGACCCAGTACTTC. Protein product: CASSESVRYRLAGGQETQYF.

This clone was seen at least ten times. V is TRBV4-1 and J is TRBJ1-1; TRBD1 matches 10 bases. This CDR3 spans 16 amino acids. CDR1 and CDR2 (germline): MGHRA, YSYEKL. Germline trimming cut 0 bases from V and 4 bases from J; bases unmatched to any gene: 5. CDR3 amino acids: CASSQDRRQGATEAFF. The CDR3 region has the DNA TGCGCCAGCAGCCAAGATCGTAGACAGGGGGCCACTGAAGCTTTCTTT.

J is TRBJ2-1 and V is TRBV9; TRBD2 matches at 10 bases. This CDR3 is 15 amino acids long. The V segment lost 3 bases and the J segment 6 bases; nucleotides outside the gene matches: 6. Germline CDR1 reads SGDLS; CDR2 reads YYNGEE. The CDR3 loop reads CASSARLAGFNEQFF. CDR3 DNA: TGTGCCAGCAGCGCCAGACTAGCGGGCTTCAATGAGCAGTTCTTC.

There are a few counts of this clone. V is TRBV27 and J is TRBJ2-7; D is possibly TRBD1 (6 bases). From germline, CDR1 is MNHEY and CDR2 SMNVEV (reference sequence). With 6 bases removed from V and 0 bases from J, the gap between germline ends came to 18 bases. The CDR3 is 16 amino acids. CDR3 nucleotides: TGTGCCAGCAGACGACCACAGGGCCCGAGCTCCTACGAGCAGTACTTC. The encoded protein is CASRRPQGPSSYEQYF.

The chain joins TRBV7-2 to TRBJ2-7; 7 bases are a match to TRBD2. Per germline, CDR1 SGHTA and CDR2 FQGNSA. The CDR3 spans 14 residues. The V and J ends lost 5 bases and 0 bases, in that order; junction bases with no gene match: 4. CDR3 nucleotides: TGTGCCAGCAGCCAAAGCGGGACCTCCTACGAGCAGTACTTC. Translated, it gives CASSQSGTSYEQYF.

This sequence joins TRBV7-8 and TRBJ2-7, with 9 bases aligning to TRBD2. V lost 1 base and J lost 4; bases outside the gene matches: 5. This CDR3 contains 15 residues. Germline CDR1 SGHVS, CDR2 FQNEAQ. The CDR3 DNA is TGTGCCAGCAGCTTAGTAGCGGGGGTCGAGTACGAGCAGTACTTC. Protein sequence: CASSLVAGVEYEQYF.

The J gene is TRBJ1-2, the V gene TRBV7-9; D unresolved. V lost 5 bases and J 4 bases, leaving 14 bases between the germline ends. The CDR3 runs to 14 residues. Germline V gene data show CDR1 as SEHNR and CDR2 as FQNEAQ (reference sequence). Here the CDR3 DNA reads TGTGCCAGCAGCCCTAGAGGCCAGCTCTATGGCTACACCTTC. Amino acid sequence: CASSPRGQLYGYTF.

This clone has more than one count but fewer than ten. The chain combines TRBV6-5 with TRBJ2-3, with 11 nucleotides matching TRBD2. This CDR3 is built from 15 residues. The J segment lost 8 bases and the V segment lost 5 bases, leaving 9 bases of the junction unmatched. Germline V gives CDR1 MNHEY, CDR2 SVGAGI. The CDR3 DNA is TGTGCCAGCAGTCCGACTAGCGGGGCATCAAGTACGCAGTATTTT. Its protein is CASSPTSGASSTQYF.

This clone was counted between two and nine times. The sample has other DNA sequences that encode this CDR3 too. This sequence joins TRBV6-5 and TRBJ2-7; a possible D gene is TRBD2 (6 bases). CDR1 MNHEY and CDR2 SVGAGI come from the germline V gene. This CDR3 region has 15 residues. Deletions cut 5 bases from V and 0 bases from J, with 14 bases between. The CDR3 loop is CASSPSLAASYEQYF. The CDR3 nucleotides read TGTGCCAGCAGTCCTAGTTTAGCGGCCTCCTACGAGCAGTACTTC.

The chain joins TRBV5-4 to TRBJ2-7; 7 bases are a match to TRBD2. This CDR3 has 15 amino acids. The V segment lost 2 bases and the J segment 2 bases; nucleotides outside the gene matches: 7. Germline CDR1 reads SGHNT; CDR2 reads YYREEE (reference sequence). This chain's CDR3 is CASSLSLAAAYEQYF. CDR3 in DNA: TGTGCCAGCAGCTTATCTCTAGCGGCGGCCTACGAGCAGTACTTC.

The CDR3 sequence is CASSLRTANSPLHF. The CDR3 nucleotides are TGTGCCAGCAGCCTCCGGACAGCTAATTCACCCCTCCACTTT. J is TRBJ1-6 and V is TRBV25-1, with D perhaps matching TRBD1 (6 bases). The CDR3 is 14 residues long. Trimming shortened V by 6 bases and J by 6 bases, and 12 bases separated the two germline ends. Germline V CDR1 and CDR2: MGHDK, SYGVNS.

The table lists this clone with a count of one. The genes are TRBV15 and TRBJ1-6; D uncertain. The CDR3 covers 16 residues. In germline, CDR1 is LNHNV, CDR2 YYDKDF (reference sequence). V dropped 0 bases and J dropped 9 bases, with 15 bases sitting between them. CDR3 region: CATSRDRGSGSSPLHF. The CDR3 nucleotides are TGTGCCACCAGCAGAGATCGGGGATCGGGCAGTTCACCCCTCCACTTT.

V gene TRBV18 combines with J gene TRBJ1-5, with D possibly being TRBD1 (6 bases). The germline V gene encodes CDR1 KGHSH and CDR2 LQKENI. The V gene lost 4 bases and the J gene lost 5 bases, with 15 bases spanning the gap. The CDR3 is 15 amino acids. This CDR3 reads CASSLLQGFDQPQHF. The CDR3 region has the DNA TGTGCCAGCTCACTATTACAGGGATTCGATCAGCCCCAGCATTTT.

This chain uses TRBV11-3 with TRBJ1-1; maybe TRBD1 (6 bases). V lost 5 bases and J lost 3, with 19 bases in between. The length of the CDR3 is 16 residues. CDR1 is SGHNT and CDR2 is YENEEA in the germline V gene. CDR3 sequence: CASSPGAGTPYTEAFF. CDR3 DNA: TGTGCCAGCAGCCCAGGGGCCGGGACACCTTACACTGAAGCTTTCTTT.

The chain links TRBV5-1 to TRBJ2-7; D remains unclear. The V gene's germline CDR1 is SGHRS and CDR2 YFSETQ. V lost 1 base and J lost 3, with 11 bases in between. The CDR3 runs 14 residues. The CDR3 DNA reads TGCGCCAGCAGCTTGTCTGATCCGAGCTACGAGCAGTACTTC. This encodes CASSLSDPSYEQYF.

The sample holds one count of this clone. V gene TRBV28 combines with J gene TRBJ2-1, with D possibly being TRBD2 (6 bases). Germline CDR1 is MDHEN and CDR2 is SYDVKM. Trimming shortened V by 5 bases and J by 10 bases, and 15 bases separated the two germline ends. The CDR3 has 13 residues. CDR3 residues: CASSALGLAEQFF. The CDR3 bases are TGTGCCAGCAGTGCCCTTGGGCTAGCGGAGCAGTTCTTC. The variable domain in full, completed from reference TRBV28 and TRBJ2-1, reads DVKVTQSSRYLVKRTGEKVFLECVQDMDHENMFWYRQDPGLGLRLIYFSYDVKMKEKGDIPEGYSVSREKKERFSLILESASTNQTSMYLCASSALGLAEQFFGPGTRLTVL.

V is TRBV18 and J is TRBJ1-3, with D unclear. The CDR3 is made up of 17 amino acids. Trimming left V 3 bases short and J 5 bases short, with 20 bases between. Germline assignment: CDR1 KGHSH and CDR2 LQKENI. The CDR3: CASSPGIISSGRNTIYF. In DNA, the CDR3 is TGTGCCAGCTCACCCGGGATAATTTCCTCTGGTAGAAACACCATATATTTT. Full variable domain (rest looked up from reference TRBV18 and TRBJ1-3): NAGVMQNPRHLVRRRGQEARLRCSPMKGHSHVYWYRQLPEEGLKFMVYLQKENIIDESGMPKERFSAEFPKEGPSILRIQQVVRGDSAAYFCASSPGIISSGRNTIYFGEGSWLTVV.

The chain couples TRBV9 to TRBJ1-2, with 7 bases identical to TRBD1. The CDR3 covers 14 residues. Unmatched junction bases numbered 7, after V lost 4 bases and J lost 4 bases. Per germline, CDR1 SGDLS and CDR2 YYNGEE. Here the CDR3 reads CASSSQGVFYGYTF. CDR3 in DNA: TGTGCCAGCAGCTCCCAGGGGGTCTTCTATGGCTACACCTTC.

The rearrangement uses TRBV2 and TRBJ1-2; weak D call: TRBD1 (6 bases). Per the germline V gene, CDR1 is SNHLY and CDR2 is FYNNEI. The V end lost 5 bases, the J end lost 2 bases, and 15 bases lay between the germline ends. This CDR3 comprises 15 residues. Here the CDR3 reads CASSLDSLLNYGYTF. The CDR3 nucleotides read TGTGCCAGCAGTTTGGACAGTCTCTTAAACTATGGCTACACCTTC.

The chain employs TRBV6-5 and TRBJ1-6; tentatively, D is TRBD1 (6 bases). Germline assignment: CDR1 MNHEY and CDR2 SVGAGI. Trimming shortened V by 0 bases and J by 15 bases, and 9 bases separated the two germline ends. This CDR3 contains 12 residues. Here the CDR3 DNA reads TGTGCCAGCAGTTACTCGACAGGTCTCCTCCACTTT. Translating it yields CASSYSTGLLHF.

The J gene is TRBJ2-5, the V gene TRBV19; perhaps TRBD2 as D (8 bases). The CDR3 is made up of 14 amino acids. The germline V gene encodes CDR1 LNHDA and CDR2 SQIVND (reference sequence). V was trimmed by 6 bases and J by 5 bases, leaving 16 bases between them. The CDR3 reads CASSPSGGQETQYF. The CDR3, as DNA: TGTGCCAGTAGCCCCAGCGGGGGACAGGAGACCCAGTACTTC.

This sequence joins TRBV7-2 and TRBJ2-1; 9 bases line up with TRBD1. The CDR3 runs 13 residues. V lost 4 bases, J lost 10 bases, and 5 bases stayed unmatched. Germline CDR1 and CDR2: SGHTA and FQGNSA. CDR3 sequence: CASSSSGTGEQFF. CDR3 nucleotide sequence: TGTGCCAGCAGCTCGAGTGGGACAGGGGAGCAGTTCTTC.

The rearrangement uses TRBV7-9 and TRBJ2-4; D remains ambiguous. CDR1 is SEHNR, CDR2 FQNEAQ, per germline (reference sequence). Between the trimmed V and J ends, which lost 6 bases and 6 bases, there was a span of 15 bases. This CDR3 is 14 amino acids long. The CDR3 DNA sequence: TGTGCCAGCAGTTCGACCCGGGTCCTAAACATTCAGTACTTC. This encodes CASSSTRVLNIQYF. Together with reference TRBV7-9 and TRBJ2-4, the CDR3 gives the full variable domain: DTGVSQNPRHKITKRGQNVTFRCDPISEHNRLYWYRQTLGQGPEFLTYFQNEAQLEKSRLLSDRFSAERPKGSFSTLEIQRTEQGDSAMYLCASSSTRVLNIQYFGAGTRLSVL.

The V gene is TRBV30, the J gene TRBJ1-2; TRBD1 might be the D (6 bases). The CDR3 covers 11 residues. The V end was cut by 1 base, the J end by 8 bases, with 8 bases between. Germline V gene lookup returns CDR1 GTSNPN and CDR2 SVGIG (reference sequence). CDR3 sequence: CAWSAGAGYTF. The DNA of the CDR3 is TGTGCCTGGAGTGCAGGGGCAGGCTACACCTTC.

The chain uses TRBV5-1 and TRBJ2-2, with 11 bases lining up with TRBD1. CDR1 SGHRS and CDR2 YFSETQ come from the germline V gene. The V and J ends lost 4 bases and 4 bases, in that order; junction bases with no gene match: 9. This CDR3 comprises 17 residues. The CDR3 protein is CASSTGTGGVGTGELFF. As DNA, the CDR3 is TGCGCCAGCAGCACTGGGACAGGGGGAGTCGGCACCGGGGAGCTGTTTTTT.

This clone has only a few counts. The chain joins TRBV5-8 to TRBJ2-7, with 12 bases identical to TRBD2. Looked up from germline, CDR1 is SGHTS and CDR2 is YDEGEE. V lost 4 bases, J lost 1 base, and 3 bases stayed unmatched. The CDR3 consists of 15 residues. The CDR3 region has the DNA TGTGCCAGCAGCAAACTAGCGGGGGGATCCTACGAGCAGTACTTC. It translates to CASSKLAGGSYEQYF.